Below are 4 T cell receptor beta chains sequenced from a single sample in a study of brain T cells in children with intractable seizures. Sequencing used immunoSEQ multiplex PCR; TCRdb keeps in-frame clones, though not all of them. The repertoire includes a few thousand clones, around 90% of them detected once, and approximately 2% sits in the top ten. Only cases whose brain tissue showed the highest T cell transcript signatures were sequenced. Sequences were derived from resected brain tissue, sampled at surgery. All receptors derive from a boy under three years old with focal cortical dysplasia and intractable seizures.

J is TRBJ2-3 and V is TRBV5-1, with D possibly matching TRBD2 (5 bases). The germline V and J ends were trimmed by 2 bases and 0 bases, with 10 bases remaining between them. Looked up from germline, CDR1 is SGHRS and CDR2 is YFSETQ. This CDR3 comprises 15 residues. The CDR3 sequence is CASSLLDYSTDTQYF. For the CDR3, the DNA is TGCGCCAGCAGCTTACTAGACTACAGCACAGATACGCAGTATTTT.

CDR3 loop: CASSIHLWVAGGNEQFF. The CDR3 DNA follows: TGTGCCAGTAGTATACATCTTTGGGTAGCGGGGGGTAATGAGCAGTTCTTC. The rearrangement joins TRBV19 to TRBJ2-1, with 10 bases aligning to TRBD2. Unmatched junction bases numbered 11, after V lost 2 bases and J lost 7 bases. Germline V gene sequence: CDR1 LNHDA, CDR2 SQIVND (reference sequence). The CDR3 is 17 amino acids.

The rearrangement links TRBV6-5 to TRBJ1-6; D gene unclear. The ends were cut back, 6 bases at V and 7 bases at J, with 4 bases in the middle. This CDR3 has 11 amino acids. The germline CDR1 and CDR2 sequences are MNHEY and SVGAGI. The CDR3 spells CASRLNSPLHF. The CDR3 region has the DNA TGTGCCAGCAGGTTGAATTCACCCCTCCACTTT.

The chain uses TRBV5-4 and TRBJ2-7; possible D gene TRBD2, 6 bases. Germline-derived CDR1 and CDR2 are SGHNT and YYREEE (reference sequence). Trimming removed 0 bases from V and 2 bases from J, with 12 bases in between. The CDR3 spans 15 residues. CDR3 coding DNA: TGTGCCAGCAGCTTGGGGCGGGGAAGGGCCTACGAGCAGTACTTC. Its protein product is CASSLGRGRAYEQYF.